A selection of T cell receptor beta chains follows, all from one sample in a study of cytomegalovirus exposure and HLA in healthy donors. Method: immunoSEQ multiplex PCR; TCRdb's copy keeps in-frame clones and lacks some. The data hold 85,000 to 90,000 clones, with 96% observed a single time. The source material was PBMCs. These TCRs come from a man younger than 35 in good health and CMV-seronegative. Both conserved end residues are part of each CDR3. A D gene is named only where the DNA matches it firmly. The size of a clone is reported for some rows only, either as once, few or many, or as a class for expanded clones.

v_gene	abundance	j_gene	d_gene	CDR3aa	CDR3nt
TRBV28	NA	TRBJ2-7	NA	CASSLNHPSRYEQYF	TGTGCCAGCAGTCTAAACCACCCCTCGCGCTACGAGCAGTACTTC
TRBV15	NA	TRBJ1-4	TRBD1	CATSRRRDRLNEKLFF	TGTGCCACCAGCAGACGCCGGGACAGGCTTAATGAAAAACTGTTTTTT
TRBV6-5	NA	TRBJ1-2	NA	CASSLAQQNYGYTF	TGTGCCAGCAGTCTCGCACAGCAGAACTATGGCTACACCTTC
TRBV19	NA	TRBJ2-5	NA	CASRREIGETQYF	TGTGCCAGTAGGAGGGAGATTGGTGAGACCCAGTACTTC
TRBV19	NA	TRBJ2-6	NA	CASSSGGSPGANVLTF	TGTGCCAGTAGTTCCGGGGGATCGCCTGGGGCCAACGTCCTGACTTTC
TRBV30	NA	TRBJ2-4	NA	CAWSAGGRAVNIQYF	TGTGCCTGGAGTGCGGGGGGCAGGGCGGTCAACATTCAGTACTTC
TRBV5-4	NA	TRBJ2-7	NA	CASSLGGIYEQYF	TGTGCCAGCAGCTTGGGGGGCATCTACGAGCAGTACTTC
TRBV10-3	NA	TRBJ2-7	TRBD1	CATLVTGMEQYF	TGTGCCACCCTAGTGACAGGGATGGAGCAGTACTTC
TRBV19	NA	TRBJ1-5	NA	CASSDGRGSQPQHF	TGTGCCAGTAGCGACGGACGGGGGAGTCAGCCCCAGCATTTT
TRBV29-1	NA	TRBJ1-2	NA	CSVARGGDYGYTF	TGCAGCGTCGCCCGAGGAGGGGACTATGGCTACACCTTC
TRBV19	once	TRBJ2-5	TRBD1	CASSTGTGGSETQYF	TGTGCCAGTAGTACTGGGACAGGGGGCAGCGAGACCCAGTACTTC
TRBV5-1	NA	TRBJ2-6	TRBD2	CASSSGGSGANVLTF	TGCGCCAGCAGCTCGGGGGGATCTGGGGCCAACGTCCTGACTTTC
TRBV5-6	NA	TRBJ2-2	NA	CASSFLQGNTGELFF	TGTGCCAGCAGCTTTCTTCAGGGGAACACCGGGGAGCTGTTTTTT
TRBV19	NA	TRBJ2-1	NA	CASSTTSYNEQFF	TGTGCCAGTAGTACGACTAGCTACAATGAGCAGTTCTTC
TRBV9	NA	TRBJ1-3	NA	CASSPTSGVRGNTIYF	TGTGCCAGCAGCCCAACCTCCGGGGTGAGAGGAAACACCATATATTTT
TRBV4-1	NA	TRBJ2-4	TRBD2	CASSSGTSGILAKNIQYF	TGCGCCAGCAGCTCCGGGACTAGCGGCATTCTAGCCAAAAACATTCAGTACTTC
TRBV5-4	NA	TRBJ1-1	NA	CASTKTGSEAFF	TGTGCCAGCACCAAAACAGGGTCTGAAGCTTTCTTT
TRBV10-2	NA	TRBJ1-5	NA	CASTGGGNQPQHF	TGCGCCAGCACCGGTGGTGGCAATCAGCCCCAGCATTTT
TRBV6-5	NA	TRBJ1-3	NA	CASRAPSSGNTIYF	TGTGCCAGCAGGGCCCCGTCCTCTGGAAACACCATATATTTT
TRBV2	NA	TRBJ1-1	NA	CASSEAGVRGNTEAFF	TGTGCCAGCAGTGAAGCGGGTGTCAGGGGAAATACTGAAGCTTTCTTT
TRBV5-1	once	TRBJ2-1	TRBD2	CASSLAPAGANNEQFF	TGCGCCAGCAGCTTGGCTCCAGCGGGAGCGAACAATGAGCAGTTCTTC
TRBV19	NA	TRBJ2-1	NA	CASSRQGLYYNEQFF	TGTGCCAGTAGCCGACAGGGACTGTACTACAATGAGCAGTTCTTC
TRBV7-2	NA	TRBJ1-2	NA	CASSLARGSYGYTF	TGTGCCAGCAGCTTAGCCAGAGGGAGCTATGGCTACACCTTC
TRBV15	NA	TRBJ2-1	TRBD1	CATSRDSRTRGPSYNEQFF	TGTGCCACCAGCAGAGATTCTAGGACAAGGGGGCCCTCCTACAATGAGCAGTTCTTC
TRBV7-6	NA	TRBJ1-1	NA	CASSLEEGPEAFF	TGTGCCAGCAGCTTAGAGGAGGGGCCTGAAGCTTTCTTT
TRBV7-9	NA	TRBJ2-7	NA	CASSQTGSSYEQYF	TGTGCCAGCAGTCAGACAGGATCCTCCTACGAGCAGTACTTC
TRBV6-1	NA	TRBJ2-5	NA	CATAPSWAQETQYF	TGTGCCACTGCGCCCTCTTGGGCCCAAGAGACCCAGTACTTC
TRBV29-1	NA	TRBJ1-2	TRBD1	CSVGQGANYGYTF	TGCAGCGTGGGACAGGGGGCTAACTATGGCTACACCTTC
TRBV28	NA	TRBJ2-1	TRBD2	CASSRTSGNNEQFF	TGTGCCAGCAGCAGGACTAGCGGGAACAATGAGCAGTTCTTC
TRBV5-1	NA	TRBJ1-2	NA	CASSLAGRGVRMDGYTF	TGCGCCAGCAGCTTGGCCGGGAGGGGTGTCCGGATGGATGGCTACACCTTC
TRBV27	NA	TRBJ1-5	NA	CASSFTPTNQPQHF	TGTGCCAGCAGTTTCACCCCTACTAATCAGCCCCAGCATTTT
TRBV7-9	NA	TRBJ2-7	TRBD2	CASSLASASGSYEQYF	TGTGCCAGCAGCTTAGCGTCGGCTAGCGGGAGTTACGAGCAGTACTTC
TRBV28	NA	TRBJ2-1	TRBD2	CASLVRAGGEGGNEQFF	TGTGCCAGCCTTGTTCGGGCGGGAGGGGAGGGGGGCAATGAGCAGTTCTTC
TRBV5-4	NA	TRBJ1-1	TRBD1	CASSRTQGADTEAFF	TGTGCCAGCAGCCGAACACAGGGGGCTGATACTGAAGCTTTCTTT
TRBV11-2	NA	TRBJ2-1	TRBD2	CASSLSGSGSYNEQFF	TGTGCCAGCAGCCTTAGCGGGAGTGGATCCTACAATGAGCAGTTCTTC
TRBV5-1	NA	TRBJ1-1	NA	CASSHSAGTEAFF	TGCGCCAGCAGTCACAGCGCGGGTACTGAAGCTTTCTTT
TRBV14	once	TRBJ2-1	TRBD1	CASSQVRTGYEQFF	TGTGCCAGCAGCCAAGTTAGGACAGGCTATGAGCAGTTCTTC
TRBV5-1	NA	TRBJ2-5	TRBD1	CASNPPGQRETQYF	TGCGCCAGCAACCCACCGGGACAGAGGGAGACCCAGTACTTC